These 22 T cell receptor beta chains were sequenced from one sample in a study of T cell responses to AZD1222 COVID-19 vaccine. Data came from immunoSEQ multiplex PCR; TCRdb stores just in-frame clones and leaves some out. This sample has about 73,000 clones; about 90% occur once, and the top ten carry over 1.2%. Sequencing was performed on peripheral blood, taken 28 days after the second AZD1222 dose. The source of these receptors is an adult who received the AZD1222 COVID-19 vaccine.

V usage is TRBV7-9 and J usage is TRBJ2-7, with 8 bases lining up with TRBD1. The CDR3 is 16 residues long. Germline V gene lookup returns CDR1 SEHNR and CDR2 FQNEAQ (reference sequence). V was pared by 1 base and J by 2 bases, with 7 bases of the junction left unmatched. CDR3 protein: CASSLVTGQVTYEQYF. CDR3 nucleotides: TGTGCCAGCAGCTTAGTTACGGGACAGGTAACCTACGAGCAGTACTTC.

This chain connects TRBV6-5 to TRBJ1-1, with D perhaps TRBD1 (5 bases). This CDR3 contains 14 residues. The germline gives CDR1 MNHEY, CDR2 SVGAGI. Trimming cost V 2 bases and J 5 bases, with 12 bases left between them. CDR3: CASSYPGRGTEAFF. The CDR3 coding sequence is TGTGCCAGCAGTTACCCGGGACGGGGGACTGAAGCTTTCTTT.

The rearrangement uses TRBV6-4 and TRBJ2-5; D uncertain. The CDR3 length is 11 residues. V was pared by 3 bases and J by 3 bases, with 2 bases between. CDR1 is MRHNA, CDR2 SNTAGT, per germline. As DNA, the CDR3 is TGTGCCAGCAGTGAAAAAGAGACCCAGTACTTC. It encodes CASSEKETQYF.

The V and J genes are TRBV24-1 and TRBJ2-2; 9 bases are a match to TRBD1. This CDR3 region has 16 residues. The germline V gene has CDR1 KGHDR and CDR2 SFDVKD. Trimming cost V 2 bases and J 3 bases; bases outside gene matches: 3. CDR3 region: CATSDYRGHDTGELFF. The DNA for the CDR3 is TGTGCCACCAGTGATTACAGGGGGCACGACACCGGGGAGCTGTTTTTT.

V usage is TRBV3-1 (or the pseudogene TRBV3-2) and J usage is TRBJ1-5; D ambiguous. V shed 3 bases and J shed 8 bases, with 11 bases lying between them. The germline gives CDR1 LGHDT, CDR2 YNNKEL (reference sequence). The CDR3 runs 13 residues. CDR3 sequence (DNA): TGTGCCAGCAGCCATAATCCCGGCGAGCCCCAGCATTTT. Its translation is CASSHNPGEPQHF.

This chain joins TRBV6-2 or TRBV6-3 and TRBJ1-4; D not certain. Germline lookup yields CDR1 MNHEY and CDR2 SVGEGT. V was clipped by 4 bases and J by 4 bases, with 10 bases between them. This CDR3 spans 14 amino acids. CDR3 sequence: CASSFSGYNEKLFF. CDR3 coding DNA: TGTGCCAGCAGTTTCAGCGGATATAATGAAAAACTGTTTTTT.

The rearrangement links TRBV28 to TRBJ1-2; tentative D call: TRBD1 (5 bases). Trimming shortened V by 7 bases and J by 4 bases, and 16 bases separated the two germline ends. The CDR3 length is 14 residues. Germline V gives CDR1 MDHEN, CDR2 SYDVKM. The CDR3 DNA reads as TGTGCCAGCACCTCCGGGACGGGACTCTATGGCTACACCTTC. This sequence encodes CASTSGTGLYGYTF.

DNA of the CDR3: TGTGCCAGCTCATCTGCCGGGACGTATGCCTACGAGCAGTACTTC. Translated: CASSSAGTYAYEQYF. The rearrangement uses TRBV18 and TRBJ2-7, with D perhaps TRBD1 or TRBD2 (5 bases each). Trimming removed 5 bases at V and 2 bases at J, with 16 bases between. Germline V gene sequence: CDR1 KGHSH, CDR2 LQKENI. The CDR3 length is 15 residues.

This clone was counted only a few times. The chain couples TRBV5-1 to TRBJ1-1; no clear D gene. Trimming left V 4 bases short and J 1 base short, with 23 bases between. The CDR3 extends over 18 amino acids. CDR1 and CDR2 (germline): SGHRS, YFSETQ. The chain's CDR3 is CASSPHRYVRRRNTEAFF. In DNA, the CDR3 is TGCGCCAGCAGCCCGCACCGTTATGTTCGGCGACGGAACACTGAAGCTTTCTTT.

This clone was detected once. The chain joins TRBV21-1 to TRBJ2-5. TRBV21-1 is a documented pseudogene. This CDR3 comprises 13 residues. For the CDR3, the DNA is TGTGCCAGCGGGCCGGGGCCCCTCGGGACCCAGTACTTC. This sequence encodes CASGPGPLGTQYF.

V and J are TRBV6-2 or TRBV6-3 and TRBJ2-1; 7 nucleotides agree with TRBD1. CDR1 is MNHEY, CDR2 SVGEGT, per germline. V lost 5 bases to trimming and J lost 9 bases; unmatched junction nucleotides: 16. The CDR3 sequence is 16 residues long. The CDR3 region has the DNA TGTGCCAGCAGTGACCCCCGGGACAGTACTGACAGTGAGCAGTTCTTC. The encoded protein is CASSDPRDSTDSEQFF.

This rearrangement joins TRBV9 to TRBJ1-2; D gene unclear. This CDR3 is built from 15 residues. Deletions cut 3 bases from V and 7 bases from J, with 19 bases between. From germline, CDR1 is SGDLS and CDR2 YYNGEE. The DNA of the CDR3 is TGTGCCAGCAGCGCCCCCTCAGGACCCTCGGGTGGCTACACCTTC. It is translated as CASSAPSGPSGGYTF.

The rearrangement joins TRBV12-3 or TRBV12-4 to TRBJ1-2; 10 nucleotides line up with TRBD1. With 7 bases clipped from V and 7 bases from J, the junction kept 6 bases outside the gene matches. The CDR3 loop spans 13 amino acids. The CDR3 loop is CASTMDRGAGYTF. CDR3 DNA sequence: TGTGCCAGCACCATGGACAGGGGGGCTGGCTACACCTTC.

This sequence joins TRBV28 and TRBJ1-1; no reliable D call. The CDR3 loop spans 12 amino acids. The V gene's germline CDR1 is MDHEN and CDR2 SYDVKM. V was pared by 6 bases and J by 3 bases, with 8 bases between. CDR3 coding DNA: TGTGCCAGCAGAGCCCGGGACACTGAAGCTTTCTTT. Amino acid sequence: CASRARDTEAFF.

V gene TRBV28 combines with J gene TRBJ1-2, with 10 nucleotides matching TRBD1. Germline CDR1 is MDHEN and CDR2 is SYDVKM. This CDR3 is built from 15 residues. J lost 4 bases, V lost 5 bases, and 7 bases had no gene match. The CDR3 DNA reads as TGTGCCAGCAGTCCCGCCGGGACAGGGGCCTATGGCTACACCTTC. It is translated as CASSPAGTGAYGYTF.

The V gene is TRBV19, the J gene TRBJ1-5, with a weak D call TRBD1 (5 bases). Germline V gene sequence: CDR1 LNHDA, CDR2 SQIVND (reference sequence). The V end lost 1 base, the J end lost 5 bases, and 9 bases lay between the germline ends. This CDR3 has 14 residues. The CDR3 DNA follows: TGTGCCAGTAGTATAGGAGGGGAGTATCAGCCCCAGCATTTT. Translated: CASSIGGEYQPQHF. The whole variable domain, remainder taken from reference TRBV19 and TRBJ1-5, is DGGITQSPKYLFRKEGQNVTLSCEQNLNHDAMYWYRQDPGQGLRLIYYSQIVNDFQKGDIAEGYSVSREKKESFPLTVTSAQKNPTAFYLCASSIGGEYQPQHFGDGTRLSIL.

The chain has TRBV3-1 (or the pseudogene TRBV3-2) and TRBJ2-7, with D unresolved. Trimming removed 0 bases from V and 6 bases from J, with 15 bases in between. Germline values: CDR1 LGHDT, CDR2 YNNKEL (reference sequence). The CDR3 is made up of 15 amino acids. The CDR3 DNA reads TGTGCCAGCAGCCAAGAATACGGTAATAAAGCCGAGCAGTACTTC. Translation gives CASSQEYGNKAEQYF.

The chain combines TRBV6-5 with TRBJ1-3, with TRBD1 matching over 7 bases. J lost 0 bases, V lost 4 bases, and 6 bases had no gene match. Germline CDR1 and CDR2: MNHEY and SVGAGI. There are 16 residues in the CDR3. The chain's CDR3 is CASSLDRPNSGNTIYF. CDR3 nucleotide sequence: TGTGCCAGCAGTTTGGACAGGCCCAACTCTGGAAACACCATATATTTT.

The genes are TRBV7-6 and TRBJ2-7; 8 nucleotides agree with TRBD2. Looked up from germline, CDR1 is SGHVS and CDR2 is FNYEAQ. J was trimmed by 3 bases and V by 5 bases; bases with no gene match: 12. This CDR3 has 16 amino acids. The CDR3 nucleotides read TGTGCCAGCAGCACCCGCTTAGCGGGGCCTTACTACGAGCAGTACTTC. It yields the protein CASSTRLAGPYYEQYF.

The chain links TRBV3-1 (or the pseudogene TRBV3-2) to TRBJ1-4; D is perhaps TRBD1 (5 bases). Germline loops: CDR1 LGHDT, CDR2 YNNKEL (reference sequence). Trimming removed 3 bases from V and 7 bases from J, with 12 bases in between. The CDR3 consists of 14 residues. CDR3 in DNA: TGTGCCAGCAGCCACCGGGACGGGGGTGAAAAACTGTTTTTT. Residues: CASSHRDGGEKLFF.

The CDR3 spells CASSPYIPGANEKLFF. In DNA form, the CDR3 reads TGTGCCAGCTCACCCTACATTCCGGGGGCTAATGAAAAACTGTTTTTT. The chain employs TRBV18 and TRBJ1-4; maybe TRBD1 (5 bases). Trimming stripped 3 bases from V and 3 bases from J, with 14 bases between. Germline assignment: CDR1 KGHSH and CDR2 LQKENI. CDR3 length: 16 amino acids. The full variable domain, in which reference TRBV18 and TRBJ1-4 provide the parts outside the CDR3, is NAGVMQNPRHLVRRRGQEARLRCSPMKGHSHVYWYRQLPEEGLKFMVYLQKENIIDESGMPKERFSAEFPKEGPSILRIQQVVRGDSAAYFCASSPYIPGANEKLFFGSGTQLSVL.

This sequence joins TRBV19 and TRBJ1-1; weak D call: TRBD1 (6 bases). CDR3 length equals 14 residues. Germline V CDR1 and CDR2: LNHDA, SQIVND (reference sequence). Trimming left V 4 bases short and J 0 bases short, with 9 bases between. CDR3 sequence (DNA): TGTGCCAGTAGTACCCGGACAGTGAACACTGAAGCTTTCTTT. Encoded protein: CASSTRTVNTEAFF.